The 9 T cell receptor beta chains below were found in one sample sequenced in a study of blood T cell repertoires in COVID-19. Repertoires were generated with immunoSEQ multiplex PCR, while TCRdb's copy carries only in-frame clones and drops some. This sample has under 300,000 clones, with approximately 84% found just once. Input material: peripheral blood. Receptors were obtained from a man between 50 and 59 years old with acute or convalescent COVID-19.

The chain has TRBV30 and TRBJ1-4; TRBD1 aligns across 8 bases. The V gene's germline CDR1 is GTSNPN and CDR2 SVGIG (reference sequence). The CDR3 length is 14 residues. With V trimmed by 3 bases and J by 6 bases, 6 bases remained unmatched. The CDR3 nucleotides read TGTGCCTGGAGCTTAGGACAGGGTGATGAAAAACTGTTTTTT. Amino acids: CAWSLGQGDEKLFF.

J is TRBJ1-5 and V is TRBV6-5; TRBD1 matches 10 bases. Germline assignment: CDR1 MNHEY and CDR2 SVGAGI. There are 15 residues in the CDR3. The trim removed 8 bases at V and 5 bases at J, leaving 9 bases unmatched. For the CDR3, the DNA is TGTGCCAGCCGGACACATGGACAGGGGGATCAGCCCCAGCATTTT. Translating it yields CASRTHGQGDQPQHF.

The V call is TRBV27, the J call TRBJ2-6; D may be TRBD1 (5 bases). This CDR3 is built from 16 residues. Germline assignment: CDR1 MNHEY and CDR2 SMNVEV (reference sequence). Deletions cut 2 bases from V and 2 bases from J, with 10 bases between. CDR3 in DNA: TGTGCCAGCAGTTTAAATCGACAGCCTGGGGCCAACGTCCTGACTTTC. Residues: CASSLNRQPGANVLTF.

This chain joins TRBV24-1 and TRBJ1-4; 7 bases match TRBD1. Germline V gives CDR1 KGHDR, CDR2 SFDVKD. The CDR3 runs 17 residues. Unmatched junction bases numbered 13, after V lost 3 bases and J lost 7 bases. Here the CDR3 DNA reads TGTGCCACCAGTGATCGGGACAGAAGAGGAGGGTTTGAAAAACTGTTTTTT. Residues: CATSDRDRRGGFEKLFF.

The genes are TRBV18 and TRBJ2-5; D gene uncertain. This CDR3 is built from 14 residues. The V gene lost 0 bases and the J gene lost 2 bases, with 7 bases spanning the gap. Germline assignment: CDR1 KGHSH and CDR2 LQKENI. CDR3: CASSPPAPQETQYF. The CDR3 DNA sequence: TGTGCCAGCTCACCACCGGCACCTCAAGAGACCCAGTACTTC.

The chain links TRBV12-2 to TRBJ1-1; the listed D gene, TRBD1, was not tested against the DNA. TRBV12-2 is given as a pseudogene. This CDR3 is built from 15 residues. The CDR3 DNA is TGTGCAAGTCGCTTAGGTTTGTCAGGGCGGTGTTCGGCTTTCTTT. Translated, it gives CASRLGLSGRCSAFF.

CDR3 in amino acids: CAWSGGGFGGYTF. CDR3 bases: TGTGCCTGGAGTGGTGGCGGATTCGGGGGCTACACCTTC. The genes are TRBV30 and TRBJ1-2; D is undetermined. The germline CDR1 and CDR2 sequences are GTSNPN and SVGIG (reference sequence). This CDR3 has 13 residues. V was pared by 1 base and J by 8 bases, with 14 bases between.

The V gene is TRBV7-8, the J gene TRBJ1-1; D remains ambiguous. The length of the CDR3 is 13 residues. CDR1 SGHVS and CDR2 FQNEAQ come from the germline V gene. V shed 5 bases and J shed 4 bases, with 11 bases lying between them. CDR3 sequence: CASSPQTGTEAFF. Written as DNA, the CDR3 is TGTGCCAGCAGCCCTCAGACGGGCACTGAAGCTTTCTTT.

The genes are TRBV11-3 and TRBJ2-3, with D possibly matching TRBD1 (5 bases). Germline assignment: CDR1 SGHNT and CDR2 YENEEA. With 4 bases removed from V and 4 bases from J, the gap between germline ends came to 12 bases. The CDR3 contains 14 residues. The DNA of the CDR3 is TGTGCCAGCAGCTCCAGGGTGGACGCAGATACGCAGTATTTT. The encoded protein is CASSSRVDADTQYF. Full variable domain (remainder filled in from reference TRBV11-3 and TRBJ2-3): EAGVVQSPRYKIIEKKQPVAFWCNPISGHNTLYWYLQNLGQGPELLIRYENEEAVDDSQLPKDRFSAERLKGVDSTLKIQPAELGDSAVYLCASSSRVDADTQYFGPGTRLTVL.